These T cell receptor beta chains were read from a single sample in a study of blood T cell repertoires in COVID-19. Only in-frame clones appear in the TCRdb table, and some are missing; sequencing was by immunoSEQ multiplex PCR. The data contain some 83,000 clones, 75% to 90% of them singletons. The specimen was peripheral blood. These TCRs come from a man aged 60-69 years with active or convalescent COVID-19. The CDR3 runs from the conserved cysteine through the conserved F or W. A D gene is named only where the DNA matches it firmly. Expanded clones get a size class; other rows say once, few or many, or leave the size out.

d_call j_call v_call clone_size cdr3_nt cdr3_aa
TRBD2 TRBJ2-2 TRBV6-4 - TGTGCCAGCAGTCGACTAGCGGGGGAAGGCGGGGAGCTGTTTTTT CASSRLAGEGGELFF
TRBD1 TRBJ1-1 TRBV6-4 once TGTGCCAGCAGTGCGGACAGGGGATTAACTGAAGCTTTCTTT CASSADRGLTEAFF
TRBD2 TRBJ2-3 TRBV20-1 - TGCAGTGCTAGTAGCCTAGCGGGGCGCACAGATACGCAGTATTTT CSASSLAGRTDTQYF
- TRBJ1-1 TRBV5-1 - TGCGCCAGCAGCCCTCAGACAGACCTGAACACTGAAGCTTTCTTT CASSPQTDLNTEAFF
TRBD1 TRBJ1-1 TRBV2 - TGTGCCAGCACTCAGGGGGTCACTGAAGCTTTCTTT CASTQGVTEAFF
TRBD1 TRBJ1-4 TRBV11-2 - TGTGCCAGCAGCTTAGGACAGGGGTATGAAAAACTGTTTTTT CASSLGQGYEKLFF
- TRBJ2-7 TRBV30 - TGTGCCTGGAGTGACGGGAGCTCCTACGAGCAGTACTTC CAWSDGSSYEQYF
- TRBJ2-3 TRBV5-4 many TGTGCCAGCAGCTCCGGGACACACAGCACAGATACGCAGTATTTT CASSSGTHSTDTQYF
TRBD2 TRBJ2-5 TRBV3-1/TRBV3-2 - TGTGCCAGCAGCCGGACCCGACTAGCCCAAGAGACCCAGTACTTC CASSRTRLAQETQYF
TRBD2 TRBJ2-3 TRBV11-3 - TGTGCCAGCAGCTTAGCGGGGGGGCCTGATACGCAGTATTTT CASSLAGGPDTQYF
TRBD1 TRBJ1-3 TRBV11-2 - TGTGCCAGCAGCTTAGGACAGGGGTCCTCTGGAAACACCATATATTTT CASSLGQGSSGNTIYF
- TRBJ1-2 TRBV4-2 - TGTGCCAGCAGCCAAGATGGGCAGTTTGGCTATGGCTACACCTTC CASSQDGQFGYGYTF
- TRBJ1-2 TRBV29-1 - TGCAGCGTTGACCAAGAGACAGCCTTCTATGGCTACACCTTC CSVDQETAFYGYTF
TRBD1 TRBJ1-3 TRBV6-6 once TGTGCCAGCAGCTGGGACAGCTCTGGAAACACCATATATTTT CASSWDSSGNTIYF
- TRBJ1-1 TRBV4-2 - TGTGCCAGCAGCCAAGATCAACAGTCCACTGAAGCTTTCTTT CASSQDQQSTEAFF
- TRBJ2-7 TRBV7-9 - TGTGCCAGCAGCTTAAGCACCTCCTACGAGCAGTACTTC CASSLSTSYEQYF
- TRBJ2-3 TRBV4-1 - TGCGCCAGCAGCCAAGATGCCTGGCCCTTTAGCACAGATACGCAGTATTTT CASSQDAWPFSTDTQYF
TRBD1 TRBJ1-1 TRBV7-2 few TGTGCCAGCAGCTTCCCTTTGGGGACAGGGGCCTCGAACACTGAAGCTTTCTTT CASSFPLGTGASNTEAFF
- TRBJ1-5 TRBV7-2 - TGTGCCAGCAGCTTTCAGGACAGCCGCAATCAGCCCCAGCATTTT CASSFQDSRNQPQHF
TRBD1 TRBJ2-5 TRBV6-5 - TGTGCCAGCAGTTCGCGACAGGGAGAGACCCAGTACTTC CASSSRQGETQYF
TRBD1 TRBJ2-1 TRBV25-1 - TGTGCCAGCAGTTACAGCCAGGGGGTGAATGAGCAGTTCTTC CASSYSQGVNEQFF
TRBD1 TRBJ2-2 TRBV4-3 - TGCGCCAGCAGCCCCGGGACAGCGTCTGCGAACACCGGGGAGCTGTTTTTT CASSPGTASANTGELFF
- TRBJ2-5 TRBV10-2 - TGCGCCAGCAGACTGATCATCGAAGAGACCCAGTACTTC CASRLIIEETQYF
- TRBJ1-3 TRBV12-3/TRBV12-4 - TGTGCCATATGGGCGAGCTCTGGAAACACCATATATTTT CAIWASSGNTIYF
- TRBJ2-3 TRBV19 - TGTGCCAGTAGTATGCAGGGTACGGGCACAGATACGCAGTATTTT CASSMQGTGTDTQYF
- TRBJ2-3 TRBV5-1 - TGCGCCAGCAGCTTAGGCGGGGTAACAGATACGCAGTATTTT CASSLGGVTDTQYF
TRBD1 TRBJ2-5 TRBV6-5 - TGTGCCAGCAGGTCGGACAGGGGTGGGGAGACCCAGTACTTC CASRSDRGGETQYF
- TRBJ1-6 TRBV19 - TGTGCCAGTAGTATCAAGGCACAGATCGCTTATAATTCACCCCTCCACTTT CASSIKAQIAYNSPLHF
- TRBJ1-2 TRBV6-5 - TGTGCCAGCAGTCCTGTCAGGGGCGCGGATGGCTACACCTTC CASSPVRGADGYTF
TRBD2 TRBJ2-3 TRBV7-9 - TGTGCCAGCAGCTCCTCGGGCGGGGGGGCAACAGATACGCAGTATTTT CASSSSGGGATDTQYF
- TRBJ2-5 TRBV5-4 - TGTGCCAGCAGCTTGGGTCAGGGGAAAACCCAGTACTTC CASSLGQGKTQYF
- TRBJ1-1 TRBV19 - TGTGCCAGTAGGTACAGGGAACGGAACACTGAAGCTTTCTTT CASRYRERNTEAFF
- TRBJ1-4 TRBV7-9 - TGTGCCAGCACATTCGCAGGGCCTAATGAAAAACTGTTTTTT CASTFAGPNEKLFF
- TRBJ1-3 TRBV19 few TGTGCCAGTAGTGCGTTCTCTGGAAACACCATATATTTT CASSAFSGNTIYF
- TRBJ2-5 TRBV18 - TGTGCCAGCTCACCACGGAACAGCCAAGAGACCCAGTACTTC CASSPRNSQETQYF
TRBD1 TRBJ1-1 TRBV10-3 - TGTGCCATCAGTGCTCCGGGACAGAGAGAAGCTTTCTTT CAISAPGQREAFF
TRBD2 TRBJ2-7 TRBV7-9 - TGTGCCAGCAGCGCACAAAGCGGGGGGTCCCCCTACGAGCAGTACTTC CASSAQSGGSPYEQYF
TRBD2 TRBJ2-1 TRBV2 - TGTGCCAGCAGTGAAGCGCCTAGCGGGGGGACGAATGAGCAGTTCTTC CASSEAPSGGTNEQFF
TRBD1 TRBJ1-4 TRBV2 - TGTGCCAGCAGTCGAGGGGGCGGCAATGAAAAACTGTTTTTT CASSRGGGNEKLFF
TRBD1 TRBJ1-1 TRBV7-3 few TGTGCCAGCAGCTTATCCTCAGGGGGGAACACTGAAGCTTTCTTT CASSLSSGGNTEAFF
- TRBJ2-1 TRBV4-1 once TGCGCCAGCAGCCAAGACTCGGGGACAATGGGACCTTACAATGAGCAGTTCTTC CASSQDSGTMGPYNEQFF
TRBD1 TRBJ1-1 TRBV2 - TGTGCCAGCTTCGACAGGGAAGGGACCACTGAAGCTTTCTTT CASFDREGTTEAFF
- TRBJ2-1 TRBV5-4 - TGTGCCAGCAGCTTGGGAGGAGGGGGGGCCCCCAATGAGCAGTTCTTC CASSLGGGGAPNEQFF
- TRBJ1-3 TRBV6-5 few TGTGCCAGCAGAGAGGCCTCTGGAAACACCATATATTTT CASREASGNTIYF
TRBD1 TRBJ2-5 TRBV5-1 - TGCGCCAGCAGCATGACAGGGTTGGTCCAAGAGACCCAGTACTTC CASSMTGLVQETQYF
TRBD1 TRBJ2-3 TRBV3-1/TRBV3-2 - TGTGCCAGCAGCAACACTCCGGGACAGGCGGCAGATACGCAGTATTTT CASSNTPGQAADTQYF
TRBD1 TRBJ2-5 TRBV7-2 - TGTGCCAGCAGCCTCACTGCCGGGGTAGGGGGCGAGACCCAGTACTTC CASSLTAGVGGETQYF
- TRBJ2-7 TRBV5-6 - TGTGCCAGCAGCTTGTCCAGTTACGAGCAGTACTTC CASSLSSYEQYF
- TRBJ1-6 TRBV3-1/TRBV3-2 - TGTGCCAGCAGTCACAGTAATTCACCCCTCCACTTT CASSHSNSPLHF
- TRBJ1-1 TRBV6-5 - TGTGCCAGCACCCAATCGGGGGGCCGGGGGACTGAAGCTTTCTTT CASTQSGGRGTEAFF
TRBD1 TRBJ2-1 TRBV10-3 - TGTGCCACAAAAGTTGGACAGGCCTACAATGAGCAGTTCTTC CATKVGQAYNEQFF
TRBD1 TRBJ2-5 TRBV6-6 once TGTGCCATCCAGGGGGCTGGGGAGACCCAGTACTTC CAIQGAGETQYF
- TRBJ2-7 TRBV20-1 - TGCAGTGCTAGAGTCAGCTACGAGCAGTACTTC CSARVSYEQYF